This T cell receptor beta chain was identified during a study of cytomegalovirus exposure and HLA in healthy donors. Notes on this clone: Likely a read error: the CDR3 ends without its conserved phenylalanine or tryptophan. The DNA is omitted, as the CDR3 cannot be located on it reliably, and the CDR3 follows TCRdb's listing.

The CDR3 totals 12 residues, both ends included. The germline CDR1 and CDR2 sequences are SQVTM and ANQGSEA. PCR amplification relied on 60 Vbeta primers (plus 13 Jbeta primers). The protocol was immunoSEQ multiplex PCR, while the TCRdb copy is restricted to in-frame clones and leaves out a portion. Altogether 100,000 to 150,000 clones are present, roughly 78% being singletons, with the ten largest covering roughly 2.4%. The gene calls are TRBV29-1 and TRBJ1-2; TRBD1 was called by the table and not checked on the DNA. The specimen sequenced was PBMCs. The sequence was collected from a man younger than 45 in good health and CMV-seronegative. The CDR3 sequence: CSVEVGTGRKDL.